Listed below are T cell receptor beta chains from one sample, sequenced in a study of regulatory T cells in long-lasting Graves disease. TCRdb reprocessed the multiplex PCR reads with MiXCR, giving one entry per CDR3 protein. This table has about 530,000 distinct CDR3 sequences, around 15% appearing once. The data also belong to a second study, concerning T cells in Graves' hyperthyroidism and ophthalmopathy.

Specimen: peripheral blood mononuclear cells (PBMCs), collected at new diagnosis, from a patient treated with antithyroid drugs. The receptors come from a woman aged 35-60 years with Graves disease. Each CDR3 is given with its conserved first and last residue. Each record gives: D gene, clone size, J gene, V gene, CDR3 DNA, CDR3 protein. A D gene is named only where the DNA matches it firmly. Size tells how often a clone was seen (once, few, many) or the class of an expanded clone, and some rows leave it out.

d_call: NA
clone_size: few
j_call: TRBJ1-4
v_call: TRBV25-1
cdr3_nt: TGTGCCAGCGGGACCTCGACCCAAAATGAAAAACTGTTTTTT
cdr3_aa: CASGTSTQNEKLFF

d_call: NA
clone_size: few
j_call: TRBJ2-1
v_call: TRBV6-2/TRBV6-3
cdr3_nt: TGTGCCAGCAGTGAATCATGGGGGACACCAAGCTCCTACAATGAGCAGTTCTTC
cdr3_aa: CASSESWGTPSSYNEQFF

d_call: TRBD2
clone_size: NA
j_call: TRBJ2-7
v_call: TRBV9
cdr3_nt: TGTGCCAGCAGCCCCAGGGCTCTAGCGGGGGGGGTAGTAGATCGCGAGCAGTACTTC
cdr3_aa: CASSPRALAGGVVDREQYF

d_call: TRBD2
clone_size: many
j_call: TRBJ2-7
v_call: TRBV25-1
cdr3_nt: TGTGCCAGCAGCTCCCCCAGGGGGCTAGCGGGGGCCCACGAGCAGTACTTC
cdr3_aa: CASSSPRGLAGAHEQYF

d_call: NA
clone_size: NA
j_call: TRBJ1-6
v_call: TRBV5-1
cdr3_nt: TGCGCCAGCAGCTTGGACTTCCGGGGCTTTAATTCACCCCTCCACTTT
cdr3_aa: CASSLDFRGFNSPLHF

d_call: NA
clone_size: NA
j_call: TRBJ2-1
v_call: TRBV7-2
cdr3_nt: TGTGCCAGCCGCTCGACCTACAATGAGCAGTTCTTC
cdr3_aa: CASRSTYNEQFF

d_call: TRBD2
clone_size: NA
j_call: TRBJ2-7
v_call: TRBV20-1
cdr3_nt: TGCAGTGCCTACATGGCTAGCGGGGACCCCTACGAGCAGTACTTC
cdr3_aa: CSAYMASGDPYEQYF

d_call: NA
clone_size: many
j_call: TRBJ2-5
v_call: TRBV2
cdr3_nt: TGTGCCAGCAGTGAAGGGCGGGCCCAGTACTTC
cdr3_aa: CASSEGRAQYF

d_call: TRBD2
clone_size: many
j_call: TRBJ2-5
v_call: TRBV7-9
cdr3_nt: TGTGCCAGCAGCAAACCCGCTAGCGGGGGGATACAAGAGACCCAGTACTTC
cdr3_aa: CASSKPASGGIQETQYF

d_call: TRBD1
clone_size: few
j_call: TRBJ2-5
v_call: TRBV5-5
cdr3_nt: TGTGCCAGCAGCCTGACAGGGGCCCAAGAGACCCAGTACTTC
cdr3_aa: CASSLTGAQETQYF

d_call: NA
clone_size: few
j_call: TRBJ1-1
v_call: TRBV29-1
cdr3_nt: TGCAGCGGCTACAGGAGCTCTGAAGCTTTCTTT
cdr3_aa: CSGYRSSEAFF

d_call: NA
clone_size: few
j_call: TRBJ1-2
v_call: TRBV19
cdr3_nt: TGTGCCAGTACCGACTTGGGACATGGCTACACCTTC
cdr3_aa: CASTDLGHGYTF

d_call: TRBD1
clone_size: few
j_call: TRBJ2-2
v_call: TRBV12-3/TRBV12-4
cdr3_nt: TGTGCCAGCAGATACAGGGGAGCCGGGGAGCTGTTTTTT
cdr3_aa: CASRYRGAGELFF

d_call: NA
clone_size: few
j_call: TRBJ2-2
v_call: TRBV14
cdr3_nt: TGTGCCAGCAGCAGAAATTTTCTTTCCGGGGAGCTGTTTTTT
cdr3_aa: CASSRNFLSGELFF

d_call: NA
clone_size: many
j_call: TRBJ1-6
v_call: TRBV5-1
cdr3_nt: TGCGCCAGCAGCTGGGGAGGGGTTGGGTCACCCCTCCACTTT
cdr3_aa: CASSWGGVGSPLHF

d_call: NA
clone_size: NA
j_call: TRBJ1-1
v_call: TRBV6-1
cdr3_nt: TGTGCCAGCCTTGACAGAACTGAAGCTTTCTTT
cdr3_aa: CASLDRTEAFF